This T cell receptor (beta chain) comes out of a study of T cell responses to AZD1222 COVID-19 vaccine. Trimming cost V 0 bases and J 6 bases, with 18 bases left between them. The CDR3 covers 16 residues. CDR1 and CDR2 from the germline V gene are SGHRS and YFSETQ. Using immunoSEQ multiplex PCR, the repertoire was profiled, and TCRdb retains in-frame clones only, with some absent. This sample carries 150,000 or so clones, 92% of them seen once, and the ten largest clones take approximately 1.2%. This sequence was found in an adult who received the AZD1222 COVID-19 vaccine. Material: peripheral blood, obtained 28 days after the second AZD1222 dose. V is TRBV5-1 and J is TRBJ1-2; a possible D gene is TRBD1 (6 bases). CDR3 nucleotides: TGCGCCAGCAGCTTGGCCCCGACAGGAATGACGGATGGCTACACCTTC. Translated: CASSLAPTGMTDGYTF.